This TCR beta chain was sequenced for a study of vaccination and CD4 T cells after COVID-19. Study-wide context: A CEFX pool, an HIV-1 Nef pool, or no peptide went to control cultures.

Comments on this clonotype: Antigen unknown.

An Oncomine TCR Beta short-read assay was used to sequence the DNA from cultured CD4+ T cells. TCRdb reprocessed the PCR reads with MiXCR, giving one entry per CDR3 protein. The sample includes around 4,600 distinct CDR3 sequences, around 50% of them seen just once. Treatment denoted: approximately 9-day PBMC culture with coronavirus spike peptide pools or control peptides (ViraFEST assay). Gathering of the CD4+ T cells, from the unexposed donor, took place before the COVID-19 pandemic (2011-2018). ViraFEST stimulated the growth of antigen-specific T cells using peptide pools and subsequently profiled their TCRs by sequencing. The sequenced material came from CD4+ T cells from blood, cultured in vitro. This receptor was taken from a human donor in good health.

DNA for the CDR3: TGTGCCAGCAGTGGGACGGGACAGGCGCTTAGCAATCAGCCCCAGCATTTT. Protein product: CASSGTGQALSNQPQHF. The chain employs TRBV6-1 and TRBJ1-5; 8 bases map to TRBD1. The CDR3 is made up of 17 amino acids. Looked up from germline, CDR1 is MNHNS and CDR2 is SASEGT. V dropped 4 bases and J dropped 0; count of bases not matched to a gene: 8.